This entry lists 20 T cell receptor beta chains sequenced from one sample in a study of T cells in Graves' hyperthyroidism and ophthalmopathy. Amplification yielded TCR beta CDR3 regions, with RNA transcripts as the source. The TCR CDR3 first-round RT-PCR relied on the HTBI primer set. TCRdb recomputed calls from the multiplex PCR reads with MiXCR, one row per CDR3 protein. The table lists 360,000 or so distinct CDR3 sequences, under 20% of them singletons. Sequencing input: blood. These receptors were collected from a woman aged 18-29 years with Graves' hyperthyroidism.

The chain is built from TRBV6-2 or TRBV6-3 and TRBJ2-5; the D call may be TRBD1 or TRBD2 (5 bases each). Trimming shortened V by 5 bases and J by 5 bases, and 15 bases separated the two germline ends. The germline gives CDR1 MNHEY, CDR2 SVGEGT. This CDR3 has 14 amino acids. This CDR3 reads CASSDGGNGETQYF. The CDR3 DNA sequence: TGTGCCAGCAGTGATGGGGGTAATGGGGAGACCCAGTACTTC.

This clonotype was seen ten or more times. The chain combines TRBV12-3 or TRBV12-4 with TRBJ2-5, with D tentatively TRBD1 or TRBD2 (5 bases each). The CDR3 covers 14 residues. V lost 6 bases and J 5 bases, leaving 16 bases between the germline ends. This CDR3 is CASRPGTSAETQYF. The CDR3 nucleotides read TGTGCCAGCAGACCAGGGACCAGCGCCGAGACCCAGTACTTC.

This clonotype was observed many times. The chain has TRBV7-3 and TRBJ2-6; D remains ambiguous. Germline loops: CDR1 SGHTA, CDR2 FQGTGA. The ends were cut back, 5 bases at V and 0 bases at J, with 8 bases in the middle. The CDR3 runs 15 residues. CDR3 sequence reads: CASSPQSSGANVLTF. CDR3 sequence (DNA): TGTGCCAGCAGCCCCCAGAGCTCTGGGGCCAACGTCCTGACTTTC.

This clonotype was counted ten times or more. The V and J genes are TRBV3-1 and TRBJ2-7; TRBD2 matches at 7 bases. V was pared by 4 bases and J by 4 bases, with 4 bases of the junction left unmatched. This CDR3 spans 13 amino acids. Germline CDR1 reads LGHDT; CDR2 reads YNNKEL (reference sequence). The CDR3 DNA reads TGTGCCAGCAGCCCCGGACTAGGTTACGAGCAGTACTTC. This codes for CASSPGLGYEQYF.

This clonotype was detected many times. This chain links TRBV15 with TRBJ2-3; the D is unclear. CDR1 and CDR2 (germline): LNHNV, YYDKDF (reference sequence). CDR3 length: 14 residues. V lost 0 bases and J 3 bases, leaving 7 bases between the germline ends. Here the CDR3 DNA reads TGTGCCACCAGCAGAGATCAGGAAACAGATACGCAGTATTTT. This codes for CATSRDQETDTQYF. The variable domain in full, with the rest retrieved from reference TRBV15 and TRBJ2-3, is DAMVIQNPRYQVTQFGKPVTLSCSQTLNHNVMYWYQQKSSQAPKLLFHYYDKDFNNEADTPDNFQSRRPNTSFCFLDIRSPGLGDTAMYLCATSRDQETDTQYFGPGTRLTVL.

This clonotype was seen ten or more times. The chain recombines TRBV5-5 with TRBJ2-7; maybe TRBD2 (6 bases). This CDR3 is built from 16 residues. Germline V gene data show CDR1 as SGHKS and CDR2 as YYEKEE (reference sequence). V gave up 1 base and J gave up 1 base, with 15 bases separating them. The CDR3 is CASSLQGGATSYEQYF. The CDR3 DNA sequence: TGTGCCAGCAGCTTGCAAGGAGGGGCCACTTCCTACGAGCAGTACTTC.

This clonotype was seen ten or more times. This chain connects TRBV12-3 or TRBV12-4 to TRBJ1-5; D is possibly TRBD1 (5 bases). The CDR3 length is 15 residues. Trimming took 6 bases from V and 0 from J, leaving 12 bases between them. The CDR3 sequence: CASSPARGSNQPQHF. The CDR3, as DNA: TGTGCCAGCAGCCCCGCGAGGGGTAGCAATCAGCCCCAGCATTTT.

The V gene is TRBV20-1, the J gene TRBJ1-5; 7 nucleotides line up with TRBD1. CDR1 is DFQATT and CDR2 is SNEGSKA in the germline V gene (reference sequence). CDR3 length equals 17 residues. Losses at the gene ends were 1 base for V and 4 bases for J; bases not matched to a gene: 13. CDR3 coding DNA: TGCAGTGCTAGAGGCTACTTTCGGGCAGGGGGAAATCAGCCCCAGCATTTT. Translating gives CSARGYFRAGGNQPQHF.

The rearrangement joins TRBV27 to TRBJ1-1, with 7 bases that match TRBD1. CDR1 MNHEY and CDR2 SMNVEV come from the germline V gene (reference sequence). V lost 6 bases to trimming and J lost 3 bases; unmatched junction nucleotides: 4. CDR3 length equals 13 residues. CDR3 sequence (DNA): TGTGCCAGCAGAAATACAGGGGACACTGAAGCTTTCTTT. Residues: CASRNTGDTEAFF.

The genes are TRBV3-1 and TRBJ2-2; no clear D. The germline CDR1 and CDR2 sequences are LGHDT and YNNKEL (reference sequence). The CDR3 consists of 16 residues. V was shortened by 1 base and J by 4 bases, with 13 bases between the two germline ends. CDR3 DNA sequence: TGTGCCAGCAGCCAAGGGGCTAACCTCGCCACCGGGGAGCTGTTTTTT. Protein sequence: CASSQGANLATGELFF.

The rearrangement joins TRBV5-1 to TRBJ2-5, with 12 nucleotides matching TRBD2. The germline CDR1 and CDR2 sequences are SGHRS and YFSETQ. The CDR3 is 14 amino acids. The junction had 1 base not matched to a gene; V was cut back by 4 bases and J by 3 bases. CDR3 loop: CASSRTSGEETQYF. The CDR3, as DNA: TGCGCCAGCAGCCGGACTAGCGGGGAAGAGACCCAGTACTTC. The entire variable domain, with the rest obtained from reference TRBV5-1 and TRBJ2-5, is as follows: KAGVTQTPRYLIKTRGQQVTLSCSPISGHRSVSWYQQTPGQGLQFLFEYFSETQRNKGNFPGRFSGRQFSNSRSEMNVSTLELGDSALYLCASSRTSGEETQYFGPGTRLLVL.

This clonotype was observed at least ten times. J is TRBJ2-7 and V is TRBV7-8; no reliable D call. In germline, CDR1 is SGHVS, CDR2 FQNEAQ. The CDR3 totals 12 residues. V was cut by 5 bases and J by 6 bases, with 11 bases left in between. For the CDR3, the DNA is TGTGCCAGCAGCCCCCAGTTTGGCGAGCAGTACTTC. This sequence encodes CASSPQFGEQYF.

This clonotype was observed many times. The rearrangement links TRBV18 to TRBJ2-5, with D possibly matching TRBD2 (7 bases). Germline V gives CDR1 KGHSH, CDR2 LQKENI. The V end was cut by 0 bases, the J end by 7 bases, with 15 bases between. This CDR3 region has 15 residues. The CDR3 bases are TGTGCCAGCTCACCACCCCGCGGGGGCGGTGGGACCCAGTACTTC. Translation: CASSPPRGGGGTQYF.

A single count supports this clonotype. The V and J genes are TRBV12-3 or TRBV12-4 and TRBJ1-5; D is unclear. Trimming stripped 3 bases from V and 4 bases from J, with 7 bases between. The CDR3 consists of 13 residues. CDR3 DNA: TGTGCCAGCAGTTTTCCCCCGAATCAGCCCCAGCATTTT. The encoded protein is CASSFPPNQPQHF.

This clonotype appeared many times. The CDR3 sequence: CASSYMGQGSYEQYF. The CDR3 nucleotides read TGTGCCAGCAGTTACATGGGACAGGGGAGCTACGAGCAGTACTTC. V is TRBV6-5 and J is TRBJ2-7, with TRBD1 matching over 10 bases. The CDR3 contains 15 residues. After removal of 2 bases from V and 3 bases from J, the junction contained 4 bases not matched to a gene. Germline loops: CDR1 MNHEY, CDR2 SVGAGI.

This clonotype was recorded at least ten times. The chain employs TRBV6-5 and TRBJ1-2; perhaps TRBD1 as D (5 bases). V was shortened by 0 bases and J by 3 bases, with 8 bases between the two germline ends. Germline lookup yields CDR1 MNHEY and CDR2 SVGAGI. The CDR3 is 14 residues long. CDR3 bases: TGTGCCAGCAGTTACTCACAAGGGGACTATGGCTACACCTTC. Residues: CASSYSQGDYGYTF.

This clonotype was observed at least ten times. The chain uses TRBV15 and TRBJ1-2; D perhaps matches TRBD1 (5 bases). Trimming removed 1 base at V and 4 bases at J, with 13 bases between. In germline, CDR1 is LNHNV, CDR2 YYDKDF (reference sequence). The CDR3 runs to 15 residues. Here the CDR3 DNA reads TGTGCCACCAGCAGAGGCCTGGGGCCAATCTATGGCTACACCTTC. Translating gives CATSRGLGPIYGYTF.

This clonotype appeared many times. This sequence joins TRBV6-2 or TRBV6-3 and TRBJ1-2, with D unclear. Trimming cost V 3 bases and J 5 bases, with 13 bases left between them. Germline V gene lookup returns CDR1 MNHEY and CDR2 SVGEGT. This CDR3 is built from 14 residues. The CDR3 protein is CASSYLAGGYGYTF. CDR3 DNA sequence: TGTGCCAGCAGTTATCTGGCAGGCGGATATGGCTACACCTTC.

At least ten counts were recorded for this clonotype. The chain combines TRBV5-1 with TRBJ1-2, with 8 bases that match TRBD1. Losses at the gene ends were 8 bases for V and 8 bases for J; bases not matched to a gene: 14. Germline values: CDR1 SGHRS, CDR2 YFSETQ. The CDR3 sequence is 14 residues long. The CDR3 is CASTDREHFRGYTF. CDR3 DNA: TGCGCCAGTACGGACAGGGAGCATTTTCGGGGCTACACCTTC.

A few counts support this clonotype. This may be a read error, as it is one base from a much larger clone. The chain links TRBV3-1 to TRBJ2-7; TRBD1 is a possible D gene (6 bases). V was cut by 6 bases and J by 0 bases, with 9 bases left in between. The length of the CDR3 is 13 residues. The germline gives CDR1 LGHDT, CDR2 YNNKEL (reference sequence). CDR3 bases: TGTGCCAGCAGGCAGGGGCCCTCCTACGAGCAGTACTTC. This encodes CASRQGPSYEQYF.